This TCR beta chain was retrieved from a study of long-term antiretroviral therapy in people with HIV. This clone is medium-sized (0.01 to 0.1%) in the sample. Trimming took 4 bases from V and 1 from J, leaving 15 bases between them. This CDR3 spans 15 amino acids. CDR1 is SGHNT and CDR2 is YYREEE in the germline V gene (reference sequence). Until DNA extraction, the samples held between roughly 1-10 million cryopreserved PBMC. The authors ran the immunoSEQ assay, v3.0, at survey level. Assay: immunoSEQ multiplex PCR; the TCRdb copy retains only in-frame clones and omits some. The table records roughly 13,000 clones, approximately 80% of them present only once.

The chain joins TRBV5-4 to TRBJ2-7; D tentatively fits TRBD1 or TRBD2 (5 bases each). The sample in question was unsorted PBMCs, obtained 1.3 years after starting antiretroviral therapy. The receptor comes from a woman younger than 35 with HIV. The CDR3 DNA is TGTGCCAGCAGCACCCGGGGCATGGGGTCCTACGAGCAGTACTTC. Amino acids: CASSTRGMGSYEQYF.